Below, 13 T cell receptor beta chains from the same sample are listed, as sequenced in a study of blood T cells in healthy people across ages. PCR was performed a second time for about 6 to 11 cycles using a sample-barcoded 5' primer and a J-beta primer mix. TCRdb independently ran MiXCR on the 5' RACE reads; one entry per CDR3 protein. Of over a million distinct CDR3 sequences listed, more than 35% were seen once; the top ten hold approximately 17%. The sequenced material came from blood. The receptor source for this set is a woman aged 60-75 years in good health.

The chain uses TRBV30 and TRBJ2-1, with TRBD2 matching over 10 bases. The CDR3 spans 15 residues. V lost 1 base and J lost 9; bases outside the gene matches: 9. CDR1 GTSNPN and CDR2 SVGIG come from the germline V gene (reference sequence). This chain's CDR3 is CAWSAMALAGSEQFF. CDR3 DNA: TGTGCCTGGAGTGCCATGGCACTAGCGGGATCTGAGCAGTTCTTC.

This sequence joins TRBV11-3 and TRBJ2-3; D could derive from TRBD1 or TRBD2 (5 bases each). V was clipped by 4 bases and J by 9 bases, with 14 bases between them. The CDR3 spans 13 residues. Germline V gives CDR1 SGHNT, CDR2 YENEEA. DNA of the CDR3: TGTGCCAGCAGCTCGGGACCGGTCGGGACGCAGTATTTT. This translates into CASSSGPVGTQYF.

This clonotype came up a few times. J is TRBJ2-7 and V is TRBV27; 9 nucleotides line up with TRBD2. V gave up 0 bases and J gave up 6 bases; unmatched junction bases: 6. Per germline, CDR1 MNHEY and CDR2 SMNVEV (reference sequence). The CDR3 extends over 15 amino acids. CDR3 coding DNA: TGTGCCAGCAGTTTATCCCGACTAGCGGCGTCCGAGCAGTACTTC. It encodes CASSLSRLAASEQYF.

A word on this clonotype: A read error may produce the germline difference seen at one junction end. The J gene is TRBJ2-7, the V gene TRBV7-9; weak D call: TRBD2 (6 bases). CDR3 length: 14 residues. In germline, CDR1 is SEHNR, CDR2 FQNEAQ (reference sequence). The CDR3 sequence: CASRLAGGLEEQYF. Here the CDR3 DNA reads TGTGCCAGCAGATTAGCAGGAGGGTTAGAGGAGCAGTACTTC.

Comment on this clonotype: The junction differs from germline at one of its ends, possibly a read error. The J gene is TRBJ2-7, the V gene TRBV13; D is undetermined. CDR3 length: 14 amino acids. CDR1 and CDR2 (germline): PRHDT, FYEKMQ (reference sequence). The CDR3 DNA follows: TGTGCCAGCAGCGTATCAGGAATCTCCGACGAGCAGTACTTC. It yields the protein CASSVSGISDEQYF.

V gene TRBV5-6 combines with J gene TRBJ1-2; tentatively, D is TRBD1 (5 bases). This CDR3 spans 15 amino acids. Germline V lookup: CDR1 SGHDT, CDR2 YYEEEE. The ends were cut back, 4 bases at V and 7 bases at J, with 20 bases in the middle. CDR3 DNA: TGTGCCAGCAGCGGACCACAAGGGGATCTGATTGGCTACACCTTC. The encoded protein is CASSGPQGDLIGYTF.

This clonotype was observed once. The chain uses TRBV5-6 and TRBJ1-3; perhaps TRBD1 as D (5 bases). Deletions cut 3 bases from V and 6 bases from J, with 10 bases between. Germline assignment: CDR1 SGHDT and CDR2 YYEEEE. The CDR3 is 13 amino acids. The CDR3 region is CASSSQGENTIYF. CDR3 nucleotides: TGTGCCAGCAGCTCTCAGGGAGAAAACACCATATATTTT.

This chain connects TRBV6-2 or TRBV6-3 to TRBJ2-7, with D possibly TRBD1 on 5 matching bases. This CDR3 spans 14 amino acids. Germline assignment: CDR1 MNHEY and CDR2 SVGEGT. V was cut by 3 bases and J by 1 base, with 10 bases left in between. The CDR3: CASSYFAGSYEQYF. The CDR3 region has the DNA TGTGCCAGCAGTTATTTTGCAGGGTCCTACGAGCAGTACTTC.

The CDR3 loop is CSARDLTGSGSWGETQYF. The CDR3 DNA sequence: TGCAGTGCTAGAGATCTGACTGGGAGTGGGTCGTGGGGGGAGACCCAGTACTTC. The chain employs TRBV20-1 and TRBJ2-5; tentatively, D is TRBD1 or TRBD2 (5 bases each). The ends were cut back, 0 bases at V and 5 bases at J, with 25 bases in the middle. Germline lookup yields CDR1 DFQATT and CDR2 SNEGSKA (reference sequence). The CDR3 totals 18 residues.

This clonotype was seen only a few times. This chain connects TRBV4-1 to TRBJ2-3; unclear D gene. In germline, CDR1 is MGHRA, CDR2 YSYEKL. This CDR3 region has 14 residues. With 0 bases removed from V and 4 bases from J, the gap between germline ends came to 8 bases. The CDR3 nucleotides read TGCGCCAGCAGCCAAGATATTCAAGCAGATACGCAGTATTTT. It encodes CASSQDIQADTQYF.

This clonotype was seen a handful of times. This chain links TRBV11-1 with TRBJ1-1; D call uncertain. The CDR3 length is 13 residues. Between the trimmed V and J ends, which lost 3 bases and 3 bases, there was a span of 8 bases. Per germline, CDR1 SGHAT and CDR2 FQDESV (reference sequence). CDR3 sequence: CASSFESYTEAFF. The CDR3 DNA is TGTGCCAGCAGCTTTGAGAGCTACACTGAAGCTTTCTTT.

There are a few counts of this clonotype. The V call is TRBV27, the J call TRBJ2-7; D may be TRBD2 (5 bases). Trimming cost V 2 bases and J 4 bases, with 12 bases left between them. The CDR3 consists of 14 residues. CDR1 is MNHEY, CDR2 SMNVEV, per germline (reference sequence). CDR3: CASSLQFQRYEQYF. The DNA for the CDR3 is TGTGCCAGCAGTTTACAGTTCCAGCGGTACGAGCAGTACTTC.

This clonotype was detected a few times. The V gene is TRBV11-2, the J gene TRBJ2-5; perhaps D is TRBD1 or TRBD2 (5 bases each). Germline V gene lookup returns CDR1 SGHAT and CDR2 FQNNGV. The CDR3 is 14 residues long. V lost 2 bases to trimming and J lost 4 bases, with 11 bases between them. CDR3 coding DNA: TGTGCCAGCAGCTTAACGCCAGGGAGAGAGACCCAGTACTTC. Translated, it gives CASSLTPGRETQYF.